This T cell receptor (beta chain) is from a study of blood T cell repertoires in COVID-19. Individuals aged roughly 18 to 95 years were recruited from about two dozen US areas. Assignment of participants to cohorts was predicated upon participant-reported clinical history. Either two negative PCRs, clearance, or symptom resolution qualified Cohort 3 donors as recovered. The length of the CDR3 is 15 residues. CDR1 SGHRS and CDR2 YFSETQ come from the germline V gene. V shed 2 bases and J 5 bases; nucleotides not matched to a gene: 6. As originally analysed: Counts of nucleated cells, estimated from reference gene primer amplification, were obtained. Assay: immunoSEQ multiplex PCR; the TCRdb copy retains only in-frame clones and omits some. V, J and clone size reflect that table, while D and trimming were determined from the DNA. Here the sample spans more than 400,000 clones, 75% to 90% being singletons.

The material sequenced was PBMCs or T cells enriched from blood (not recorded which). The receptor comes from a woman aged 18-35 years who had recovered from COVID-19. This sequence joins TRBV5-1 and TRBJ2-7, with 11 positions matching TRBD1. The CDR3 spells CASSLGPGQGDEQYF. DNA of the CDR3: TGCGCCAGCAGCTTAGGTCCGGGACAGGGGGACGAGCAGTACTTC.